The clone carrying this TCR beta chain was seen many times. The antigen remains undetermined. One end of the junction varies from germline; a read error may be responsible. Via MiXCR, TCRdb re-called the 5' RACE reads, giving one row per CDR3 protein. The sample has just under 600,000 distinct CDR3 sequences; roughly 14% are singletons. CDR1 is SGHRS and CDR2 is YFSETQ in the germline V gene. The length of the CDR3 is 17 residues. The sample belongs to a study of T cells after yellow fever vaccination. Overall study findings and caveats: Secondary responses were weaker yet peaked faster, day 5 versus 15.

This clonotype originated in a man aged 30 to 39 who received the YFV17D yellow fever vaccine. Sequences were derived from PBMCs, sampled on the day of the yellow fever booster vaccination. The gene calls are TRBV5-1 and TRBJ2-7; 8 bases line up with TRBD2. Here the CDR3 reads CASSLESPGLGSSEQYF. The CDR3 coding sequence is TGCGCCAGCAGCTTGGAGTCTCCGGGACTAGGTTCCTCCGAGCAGTACTTC.